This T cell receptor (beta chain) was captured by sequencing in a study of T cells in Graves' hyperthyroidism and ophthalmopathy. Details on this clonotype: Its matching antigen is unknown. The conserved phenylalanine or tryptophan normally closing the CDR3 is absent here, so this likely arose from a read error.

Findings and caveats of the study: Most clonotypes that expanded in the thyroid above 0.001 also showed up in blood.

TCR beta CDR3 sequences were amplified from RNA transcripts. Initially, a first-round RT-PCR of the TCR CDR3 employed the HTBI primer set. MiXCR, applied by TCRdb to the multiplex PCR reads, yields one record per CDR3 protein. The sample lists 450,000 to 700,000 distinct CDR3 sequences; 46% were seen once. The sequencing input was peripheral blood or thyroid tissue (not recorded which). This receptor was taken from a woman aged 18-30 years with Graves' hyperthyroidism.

The CDR3 nucleotides are TGTGCCATCAGCGAGTCGAAGGTTCTGAACACTGAAGCTTTCTCT. Protein product: CAISESKVLNTEAFS. J is TRBJ1-1 and V is TRBV10-3; D is undetermined. The germline CDR1 and CDR2 sequences are ENHRY and SYGVKD. The CDR3 is 15 residues long.